Shown below are 10 T cell receptor beta chains from a single sample sequenced in a study of cytomegalovirus exposure and HLA in healthy donors. In the PCR, 60 Vbeta and 13 Jbeta primers were used. The protocol was immunoSEQ multiplex PCR, while the TCRdb copy is restricted to in-frame clones and leaves out a portion. The sample lists about 160,000 clones, 80% to 85% occurring once. Material: PBMCs. The receptors stem from a girl aged 2-10 years in good health and CMV-seropositive.

The chain has TRBV19 and TRBJ1-4, with 8 bases fitting TRBD1. The CDR3 loop spans 14 amino acids. Germline assignment: CDR1 LNHDA and CDR2 SQIVND (reference sequence). Losses at the gene ends were 6 bases for V and 8 bases for J; bases not matched to a gene: 8. CDR3 nucleotide sequence: TGTGCCAGTAGAGGTACAGGGGGTCAGGAAAAACTGTTTTTT. Residues: CASRGTGGQEKLFF. Supplemented by reference TRBV19 and TRBJ1-4, the full variable domain reads DGGITQSPKYLFRKEGQNVTLSCEQNLNHDAMYWYRQDPGQGLRLIYYSQIVNDFQKGDIAEGYSVSREKKESFPLTVTSAQKNPTAFYLCASRGTGGQEKLFFGSGTQLSVL.

This sequence joins TRBV19 and TRBJ2-2, with a possible D match to TRBD2 (6 bases). CDR3 length: 13 amino acids. V shed 3 bases and J shed 5 bases, with 7 bases lying between them. CDR1 is LNHDA, CDR2 SQIVND, per germline (reference sequence). CDR3 nucleotide sequence: TGTGCCAGTAGTATCGGAGGGACCGGGGAGCTGTTTTTT. Amino acids: CASSIGGTGELFF.

The CDR3 coding sequence is TGTGCCATTTCCCGGGACTATTCGGGGGAGGATACGCAGTATTTT. Translated: CAISRDYSGEDTQYF. The V and J genes are TRBV10-3 and TRBJ2-3; 7 nucleotides line up with TRBD2. This CDR3 spans 15 amino acids. CDR1 and CDR2 from the germline V gene are ENHRY and SYGVKD. V shed 9 bases and J 6 bases; nucleotides not matched to a gene: 15.

This clone was observed a single time. This sequence joins TRBV5-4 and TRBJ2-1; 9 bases map to TRBD2. The CDR3 runs 15 residues. V lost 0 bases to trimming and J lost 10 bases; unmatched junction nucleotides: 8. From germline, CDR1 is SGHNT and CDR2 YYREEE (reference sequence). CDR3 protein: CASSLAGLALYEQFF. The CDR3 nucleotides are TGTGCCAGCAGCTTGGCGGGACTAGCCTTATACGAGCAGTTCTTC.

The rearrangement joins TRBV6-1 to TRBJ2-7; TRBD2 agrees at 10 bases. Per germline, CDR1 MNHNS and CDR2 SASEGT. Germline trimming cut 1 base from V and 3 bases from J; bases unmatched to any gene: 3. The length of the CDR3 is 15 residues. The CDR3 region is CASSEGTSGRYEQYF. CDR3 bases: TGTGCCAGCAGTGAAGGGACTAGCGGTCGCTACGAGCAGTACTTC.

This chain links TRBV7-8 with TRBJ1-5; a weak D match, TRBD1 (6 bases). The V gene lost 4 bases and the J gene lost 5 bases, with 6 bases spanning the gap. The CDR3 extends over 12 amino acids. Germline V lookup: CDR1 SGHVS, CDR2 FQNEAQ. CDR3 protein: CASSSGDQPQHF. DNA for the CDR3: TGTGCCAGCAGCTCAGGGGATCAGCCCCAGCATTTT.

The V call is TRBV2, the J call TRBJ1-4; D is possibly TRBD1 (6 bases). The CDR3 contains 14 residues. Germline CDR1 is SNHLY and CDR2 is FYNNEI. Trimming stripped 3 bases from V and 5 bases from J, with 10 bases between. In nucleotides, the CDR3 is TGTGCCAGCAGTGACAGGGGCCGGAATGAAAAACTGTTTTTT. It specifies CASSDRGRNEKLFF.

The V call is TRBV5-1, the J call TRBJ1-1; D is possibly TRBD1 (6 bases). Deletions cut 4 bases from V and 5 bases from J, with 12 bases between. Germline assignment: CDR1 SGHRS and CDR2 YFSETQ. The CDR3 runs 13 residues. DNA of the CDR3: TGCGCCAGCAGCCAGGGGAGTGGGACTGAAGCTTTCTTT. Protein sequence: CASSQGSGTEAFF. Full variable domain (rest looked up from reference TRBV5-1 and TRBJ1-1): KAGVTQTPRYLIKTRGQQVTLSCSPISGHRSVSWYQQTPGQGLQFLFEYFSETQRNKGNFPGRFSGRQFSNSRSEMNVSTLELGDSALYLCASSQGSGTEAFFGQGTRLTVV.

The chain joins TRBV28 to TRBJ2-7, with D tentatively TRBD1 (6 bases). Germline V gene sequence: CDR1 MDHEN, CDR2 SYDVKM. The CDR3 consists of 14 residues. Trimming took 5 bases from V and 4 from J, leaving 15 bases between them. The CDR3 coding sequence is TGTGCCAGCAGTAGATCCGGGACAAATTACGAGCAGTACTTC. This sequence encodes CASSRSGTNYEQYF.

CDR3 bases: TGTGCCAGTAGTATAAGGGGCTACAATGGGGCCTACGAGCAGTACTTC. Protein: CASSIRGYNGAYEQYF. J is TRBJ2-7 and V is TRBV19, with D maybe TRBD1 (5 bases). The germline V gene has CDR1 LNHDA and CDR2 SQIVND (reference sequence). This CDR3 region has 16 residues. Trimming took off 2 bases at V and 2 bases at J, with 16 bases between the two ends.